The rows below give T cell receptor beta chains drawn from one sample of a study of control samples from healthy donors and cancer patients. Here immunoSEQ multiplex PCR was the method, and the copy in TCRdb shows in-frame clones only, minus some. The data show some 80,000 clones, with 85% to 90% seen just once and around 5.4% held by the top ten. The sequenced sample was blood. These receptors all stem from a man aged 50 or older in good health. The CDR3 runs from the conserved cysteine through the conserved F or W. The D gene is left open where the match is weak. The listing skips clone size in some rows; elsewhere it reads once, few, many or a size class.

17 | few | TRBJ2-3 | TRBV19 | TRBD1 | TGTGCCAGTAGTATAGGGACCGGGACAGGGGGGACAGATACGCAGTATTTT | CASSIGTGTGGTDTQYF
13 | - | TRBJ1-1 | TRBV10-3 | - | TGTGCCATCAGTGTCACCGGGGACACTGAAGCTTTCTTT | CAISVTGDTEAFF
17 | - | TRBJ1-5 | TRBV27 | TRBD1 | TGTGCCAGCAGTTTAGGGACAGGGCCATATAGCAATCAGCCCCAGCATTTT | CASSLGTGPYSNQPQHF
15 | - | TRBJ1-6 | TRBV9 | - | TGTGCCAGCAGCGTAGCGGACGGTGATAATTCACCCCTCCACTTT | CASSVADGDNSPLHF
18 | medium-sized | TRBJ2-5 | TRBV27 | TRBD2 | TGTGCCAGCAGATCGACCGGGACTAGCGGGGGGGCCACCGAGACCCAGTACTTC | CASRSTGTSGGATETQYF
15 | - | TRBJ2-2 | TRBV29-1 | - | TGCAGCGTTCAAACCCAGGGAGTCCAAAGCGGGGAGCTGTTTTTT | CSVQTQGVQSGELFF
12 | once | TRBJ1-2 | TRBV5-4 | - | TGTGCCAGCAGCTTAGGTCCGCGAGGCTACACCTTC | CASSLGPRGYTF
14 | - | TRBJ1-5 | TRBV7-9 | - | TGTGCCAGCAGCCCAGGGATTCTAAATCAGCCCCAGCATTTT | CASSPGILNQPQHF
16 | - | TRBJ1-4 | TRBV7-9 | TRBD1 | TGTGCCAGCAGCTTAGCAGACAGGGGGGCTAATGAAAAACTGTTTTTT | CASSLADRGANEKLFF
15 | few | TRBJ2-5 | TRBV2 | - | TGTGCCAGCAGTGGCAGCGAAGACAGCCAAGAGACCCAGTACTTC | CASSGSEDSQETQYF
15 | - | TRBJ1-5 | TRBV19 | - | TGTGCCAGTACCCCCTTCAGGGGTGGCAATCAGCCCCAGCATTTT | CASTPFRGGNQPQHF
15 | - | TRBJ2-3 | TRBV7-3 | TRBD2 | TGTGCCAGCAGCGCGACTAGCTCGGGAGGAGATACGCAGTATTTT | CASSATSSGGDTQYF
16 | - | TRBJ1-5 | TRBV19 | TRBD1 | TGTGCCAGTAGTATTTTCCTGGCAGGGGGCCAGCAGCCCCAGCATTTT | CASSIFLAGGQQPQHF
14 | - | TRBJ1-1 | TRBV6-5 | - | TGTGCCAGCAGTTACAGGGCAAGCACGACTGAAGCTTTCTTT | CASSYRASTTEAFF
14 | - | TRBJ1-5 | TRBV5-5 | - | TGTGCCAGCAGCTTTGAAGAACGGCATCAGCCCCAGCATTTT | CASSFEERHQPQHF
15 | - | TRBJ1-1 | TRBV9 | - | TGTGCCAGCAGCGTAGAACAGGGAGGGGACACTGAAGCTTTCTTT | CASSVEQGGDTEAFF
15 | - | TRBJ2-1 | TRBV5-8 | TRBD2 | TGTGCCAGCACCCCGTTTGGCGGGGGTAACAATGAGCAGTTCTTC | CASTPFGGGNNEQFF
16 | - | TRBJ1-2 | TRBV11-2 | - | TGTGCCAGCAGCTTAGTGGGGGTACCGGGGGACTATGGCTACACCTTC | CASSLVGVPGDYGYTF
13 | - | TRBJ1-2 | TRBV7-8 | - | TGTGCCAGCAGCTCCTCGACAGTCCGGGGCTACACCTTC | CASSSSTVRGYTF
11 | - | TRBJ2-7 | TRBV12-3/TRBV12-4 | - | TGTGCCAGCAGAGGAGCCTACGAGCAGTACTTC | CASRGAYEQYF
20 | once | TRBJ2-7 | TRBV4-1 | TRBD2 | TGCGCCAGCAGCCAAGATGTCGTACTAGCGGGGGGGCGGCGGACCTACGAGCAGTACTTC | CASSQDVVLAGGRRTYEQYF
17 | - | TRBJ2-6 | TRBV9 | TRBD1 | TGTGCCAGCAGCGTAGGGGGACAGGTCTCTGGGGCCAACGTCCTGACTTTC | CASSVGGQVSGANVLTF
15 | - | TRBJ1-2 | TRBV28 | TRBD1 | TGTGCCAGCAGTTTACGGACAGGTGGGGTAGGAGGCTACACCTTC | CASSLRTGGVGGYTF
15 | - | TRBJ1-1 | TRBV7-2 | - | TGTGCCAGCAGCTTATTCCAGATGATGAACACTGAAGCTTTCTTT | CASSLFQMMNTEAFF
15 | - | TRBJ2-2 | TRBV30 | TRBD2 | TGTGCCTGGAGCCTCGCGGGGGGAGACACCGGGGAGCTGTTTTTT | CAWSLAGGDTGELFF
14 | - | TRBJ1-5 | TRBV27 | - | TGTGCCAGCAGTCCCCCGGGCTTCTATCAGCCCCAGCATTTT | CASSPPGFYQPQHF
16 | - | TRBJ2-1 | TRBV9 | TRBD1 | TGTGCCAGCAGCGTCGGATTTATGGGACAGGGGGGTGAGCAGTTCTTC | CASSVGFMGQGGEQFF
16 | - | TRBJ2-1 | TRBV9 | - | TGTGCCAGCAGCGTAGAGCCGACCAGGGGCGCCTATGAGCAGTTCTTC | CASSVEPTRGAYEQFF
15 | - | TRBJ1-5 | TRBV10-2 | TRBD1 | TGCGCCAGCAGTGATGGACAGGGTAAGAATCAGCCCCAGCATTTT | CASSDGQGKNQPQHF
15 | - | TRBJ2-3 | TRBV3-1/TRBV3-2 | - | TGTGCCAGCAGCCAAGAGGCCCACCCGGGAGATACGCAGTATTTT | CASSQEAHPGDTQYF
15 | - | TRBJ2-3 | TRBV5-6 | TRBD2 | TGTGCCAGCAGCTTGGACGGGGGGGGCACAGATACGCAGTATTTT | CASSLDGGGTDTQYF
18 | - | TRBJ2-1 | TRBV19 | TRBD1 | TGTGCCAGTAATAAATTTACAGGGGGCGCAATCTCCTACAATGAGCAGTTCTTC | CASNKFTGGAISYNEQFF
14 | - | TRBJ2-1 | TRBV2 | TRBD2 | TGTGCCAGCGTCGTAGCGGGGGGGCTAGGGGAGCAGTTCTTC | CASVVAGGLGEQFF
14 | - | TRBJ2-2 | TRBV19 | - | TGTGCCAGTAGTCCGGGGGCCTCCACCGGGGAGCTGTTTTTT | CASSPGASTGELFF
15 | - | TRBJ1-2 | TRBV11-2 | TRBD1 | TGTGCCAGCAGCTTAGAACTTGACAGGGGGTATGGCTACACCTTC | CASSLELDRGYGYTF
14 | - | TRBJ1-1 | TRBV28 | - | TGTGCCAGCAGTTTCAGACAGTGGGACACTGAAGCTTTCTTT | CASSFRQWDTEAFF
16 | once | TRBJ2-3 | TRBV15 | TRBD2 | TGTGCCACCAGCAGAGATACTAGCGGATACACAGATACGCAGTATTTT | CATSRDTSGYTDTQYF
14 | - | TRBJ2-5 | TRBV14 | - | TGTGCCAGCAGCCTAGGTGGGGACCAAGAGACCCAGTACTTC | CASSLGGDQETQYF
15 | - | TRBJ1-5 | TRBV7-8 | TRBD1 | TGTGCCAGCAGCTTGGGGGGACAGGGCAATCAGCCCCAGCATTTT | CASSLGGQGNQPQHF
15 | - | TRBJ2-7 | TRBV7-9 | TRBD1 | TGTGCCAGCAGCTTACGTGGGACAGCCTCCTACGAGCAGTACTTC | CASSLRGTASYEQYF
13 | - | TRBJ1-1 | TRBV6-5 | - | TGTGCCAGCTATCGGCAGGTAGGCACTGAAGCTTTCTTT | CASYRQVGTEAFF
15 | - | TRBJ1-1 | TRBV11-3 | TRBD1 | TGTGCCAGCAGTCTATCCCGGGACAGGGGCACTGAAGCTTTCTTT | CASSLSRDRGTEAFF